This T cell receptor (beta chain) was observed in a study of technical replicates of blood from a handful of donors. TCRdb keeps only in-frame clones here, not all; method: immunoSEQ multiplex PCR. The table has 95,000 to 100,000 clones, nearly 96% seen once. The sample taken for sequencing was T cells isolated from PBMCs. This receptor was identified in a human donor in good health.

The CDR3 spells CASSFGGDGNTIYF. CDR3 sequence (DNA): TGCGCCAGCAGCTTTGGAGGGGATGGAAACACCATATATTTT. V is TRBV5-1 and J is TRBJ1-3, with D perhaps TRBD1 (5 bases). CDR3 length: 14 residues. CDR1 is SGHRS, CDR2 YFSETQ, per germline. The germline V and J ends were trimmed by 2 bases and 3 bases, with 9 bases remaining between them. Drawing the rest from reference TRBV5-1 and TRBJ1-3, the complete variable domain is KAGVTQTPRYLIKTRGQQVTLSCSPISGHRSVSWYQQTPGQGLQFLFEYFSETQRNKGNFPGRFSGRQFSNSRSEMNVSTLELGDSALYLCASSFGGDGNTIYFGEGSWLTVV.